This T cell receptor beta chain originates from a study of blood T cell repertoires in COVID-19 (dated by TCRdb to the early 2020s). With regard to the full study: Samples covering the acute and convalescent phases of COVID-19 were provided by collaborators in the United States, Italy and Spain. The prospective study material was composed of cDNA or gDNA derived from T cells, B-cell-depleted T cells, or PBMCs. Subjects who had been exposed to COVID-19, were actively infected with it, or had recovered from it provided the deeply sampled blood TCRbeta repertoires that made up the dataset. The repertoires were released in a freely available public database intended as a resource for research on the immune response to SARS-CoV-2. Samples came from the ongoing ImmuneRACE study (first 160 participants) plus 1,254 subjects from 6 global collaborators. Nearly every sample came with metadata listing a de-identified subject ID, COVID-19 status, age in years and sex. Where available, HLA class I and class II types were taken from metadata supplied by the sample provider and were not determined by assay-based typing. Broader findings and caveats from the paper: The quantity of clinical and demographic metadata differed by source and by participant and was supplied without curation.

Based on the germline V gene (reference sequence), the CDR1 and CDR2 sequences are LGHDT and YNNKEL. Measured from the cysteine to the phenylalanine, the CDR3 is 16 residues long. The entry retains the CDR3 DNA only, 48 bases that are in frame from base 1. At the junction V is shortened by 5 bases and J by 2 bases; bases outside the gene matches: 9. TCRbeta CDR3 regions were amplified from genomic DNA using the immunoSEQ Assay, a bias-controlled multiplex PCR. Turning to the authors' computational methods: The number of nucleated cells in each sample was estimated by amplification of reference gene primers within the assay. To quantify the absolute abundance of each unique TCRbeta CDR3 rearrangement, sequence reads were collapsed and filtered. Productive Simpson clonality was computed per sample as the square root of Simpson's diversity index over productive rearrangements. TCRdb retrieved this table from immuneACCESS and kept in-frame rearrangements only. Not all clones are present; in checked studies, unresolved V genes account for under half, and no reason is known for the remainder. From that table come the V and J calls and clone size; the DNA was used to work out D and trimming. The sample has fewer than 200,000 clones on record, 83% of them singletons. The leading ten clones occupy about 2% of the sample.

Whole blood was collected in K2EDTA tubes by collaborating institutions according to the institutions' own protocols. For TCRbeta analysis, collaborators shipped samples as frozen whole blood, isolated PBMCs, or DNA extracted from either of those sample types. Regarding this clone: Which antigen it targets is not known. Base quality data are lacking; no much larger clone is found one base away.

Sequencing was performed on peripheral blood. The source of this sequence is a woman aged 80 or over with acute or convalescent COVID-19. The chain employs TRBV3-1 (or the pseudogene TRBV3-2) and TRBJ2-5; TRBD2 matches 9 bases in the middle. The CDR3 is CASSLMVSGGQETQYF. The nucleotides are TGTGCCAGCAGCTTGATGGTTAGCGGGGGTCAAGAGACCCAGTACTTC.